These 10 T cell receptor beta chains were sequenced from one sample in a study of regulatory T cells in long-lasting Graves disease. Libraries of TCR beta came from iRepertoire HTBI primers plus Arm-PCR of CDR3 regions. Each CDR3 protein is one row after TCRdb ran MiXCR on the multiplex PCR reads. The sample carries about 370,000 distinct CDR3 sequences, 15% to 17% recorded once. Time point denoted: newly diagnosed GD, antithyroid drugs for less than 3 months. RNA from PBMCs was the source of the TCR library. Sequenced material: peripheral blood mononuclear cells (PBMCs), taken at new diagnosis, from a patient treated with antithyroid drugs. The receptors were sampled from a female donor with Graves disease.

This clonotype was counted only a few times. This chain links TRBV20-1 with TRBJ2-2; TRBD1 might be the D (6 bases). CDR3 length equals 17 residues. Trimming cost V 6 bases and J 0 bases, with 20 bases left between them. Germline V gene data show CDR1 as DFQATT and CDR2 as SNEGSKA (reference sequence). The chain's CDR3 is CSASGGSGLANTGELFF. CDR3 sequence (DNA): TGCAGTGCGTCTGGGGGCTCAGGATTAGCGAACACCGGGGAGCTGTTTTTT.

This clonotype showed up many times. The chain uses TRBV27 and TRBJ2-7, with D possibly being TRBD2 (6 bases). Deletions cut 2 bases from V and 7 bases from J, with 15 bases between. CDR1 MNHEY and CDR2 SMNVEV come from the germline V gene (reference sequence). This CDR3 region has 14 residues. DNA for the CDR3: TGTGCCAGCAGTTTACCGGGAGCACCGGGGGAGCAGTACTTC. Translated: CASSLPGAPGEQYF.

This chain joins TRBV6-1 and TRBJ2-3; possibly TRBD1 for D (6 bases). The V gene lost 6 bases and the J gene lost 4 bases, with 17 bases spanning the gap. The CDR3 runs to 15 residues. Germline loops: CDR1 MNHNS, CDR2 SASEGT. The CDR3 region has the DNA TGTGCCAGCAGGCCTAGGGGACAATCGTCAGATACGCAGTATTTT. Amino acid sequence: CASRPRGQSSDTQYF.

This chain connects TRBV27 to TRBJ1-5; D is undetermined. CDR3 length: 12 residues. V was shortened by 6 bases and J by 6 bases, with 9 bases between the two germline ends. CDR1 is MNHEY and CDR2 is SMNVEV in the germline V gene (reference sequence). CDR3 bases: TGTGCCAGCAGGGACCCGGGTCAGCCCCAGCATTTT. This gives the protein CASRDPGQPQHF.

This clonotype has at least ten counts. The V gene is TRBV11-1, the J gene TRBJ1-1, with a possible D match to TRBD1 (6 bases). Germline V gives CDR1 SGHAT, CDR2 FQDESV (reference sequence). V gave up 4 bases and J gave up 4 bases, with 10 bases separating them. CDR3 length: 13 amino acids. The CDR3 reads CASSSRTVTEAFF. As DNA, the CDR3 is TGTGCCAGCAGCTCCAGGACAGTCACTGAAGCTTTCTTT.

A note on this clonotype: A much more abundant neighbour one base away suggests this may be a read error. The chain links TRBV6-1 to TRBJ2-7; D gene ambiguous. CDR3 size: 14 residues. Per germline, CDR1 MNHNS and CDR2 SASEGT. In nucleotides, the CDR3 is TGTGCCAGCTCCCGAGGAGCTGGCAGCTACGAGCAGCACTTC. Its protein product is CASSRGAGSYEQHF.

This clonotype was recorded many times. The CDR3 loop is CASSRTGQTNEKLFF. CDR3 bases: TGTGCCAGCAGCAGGACGGGACAAACTAATGAAAAACTGTTTTTT. The gene calls are TRBV7-6 and TRBJ1-4; D may be TRBD1 (6 bases). The CDR3 is made up of 15 amino acids. The ends were cut back, 5 bases at V and 1 base at J, with 11 bases in the middle. Germline V CDR1 and CDR2: SGHVS, FNYEAQ.

This clonotype has a count of ten or more. V gene TRBV10-3 combines with J gene TRBJ2-1, with D tentatively TRBD2 (5 bases). The CDR3 is 15 amino acids. Per germline, CDR1 ENHRY and CDR2 SYGVKD. Trimming pared 7 bases from V and 8 bases from J, leaving 21 bases between. The chain's CDR3 is CAIMHEGSPGDEQFF. For the CDR3, the DNA is TGTGCCATCATGCACGAGGGATCCCCGGGTGATGAGCAGTTCTTC.

This clonotype was seen many times. V is TRBV6-5 and J is TRBJ2-3; TRBD2 aligns across 11 bases. Germline V gene data show CDR1 as MNHEY and CDR2 as SVGAGI. The CDR3 has 19 amino acids. With V trimmed by 0 bases and J by 2 bases, 10 bases remained unmatched. In nucleotides, the CDR3 is TGTGCCAGCAGTTACTCGATGGTTCCGGGACTAGCGGTCACAGATACGCAGTATTTT. It is translated as CASSYSMVPGLAVTDTQYF.

About this clonotype: Relative to the germline gene, one junction end is altered; a read error may explain this. The gene calls are TRBV6-1 and TRBJ1-5, with 8 bases aligning to TRBD1. The germline V gene has CDR1 MNHNS and CDR2 SASEGT. CDR3 length: 14 amino acids. The CDR3 sequence is CASSRTGFNQPQYF. The CDR3 coding sequence is TGTGCCAGCAGTAGGACAGGGTTCAATCAGCCCCAGTACTTT.